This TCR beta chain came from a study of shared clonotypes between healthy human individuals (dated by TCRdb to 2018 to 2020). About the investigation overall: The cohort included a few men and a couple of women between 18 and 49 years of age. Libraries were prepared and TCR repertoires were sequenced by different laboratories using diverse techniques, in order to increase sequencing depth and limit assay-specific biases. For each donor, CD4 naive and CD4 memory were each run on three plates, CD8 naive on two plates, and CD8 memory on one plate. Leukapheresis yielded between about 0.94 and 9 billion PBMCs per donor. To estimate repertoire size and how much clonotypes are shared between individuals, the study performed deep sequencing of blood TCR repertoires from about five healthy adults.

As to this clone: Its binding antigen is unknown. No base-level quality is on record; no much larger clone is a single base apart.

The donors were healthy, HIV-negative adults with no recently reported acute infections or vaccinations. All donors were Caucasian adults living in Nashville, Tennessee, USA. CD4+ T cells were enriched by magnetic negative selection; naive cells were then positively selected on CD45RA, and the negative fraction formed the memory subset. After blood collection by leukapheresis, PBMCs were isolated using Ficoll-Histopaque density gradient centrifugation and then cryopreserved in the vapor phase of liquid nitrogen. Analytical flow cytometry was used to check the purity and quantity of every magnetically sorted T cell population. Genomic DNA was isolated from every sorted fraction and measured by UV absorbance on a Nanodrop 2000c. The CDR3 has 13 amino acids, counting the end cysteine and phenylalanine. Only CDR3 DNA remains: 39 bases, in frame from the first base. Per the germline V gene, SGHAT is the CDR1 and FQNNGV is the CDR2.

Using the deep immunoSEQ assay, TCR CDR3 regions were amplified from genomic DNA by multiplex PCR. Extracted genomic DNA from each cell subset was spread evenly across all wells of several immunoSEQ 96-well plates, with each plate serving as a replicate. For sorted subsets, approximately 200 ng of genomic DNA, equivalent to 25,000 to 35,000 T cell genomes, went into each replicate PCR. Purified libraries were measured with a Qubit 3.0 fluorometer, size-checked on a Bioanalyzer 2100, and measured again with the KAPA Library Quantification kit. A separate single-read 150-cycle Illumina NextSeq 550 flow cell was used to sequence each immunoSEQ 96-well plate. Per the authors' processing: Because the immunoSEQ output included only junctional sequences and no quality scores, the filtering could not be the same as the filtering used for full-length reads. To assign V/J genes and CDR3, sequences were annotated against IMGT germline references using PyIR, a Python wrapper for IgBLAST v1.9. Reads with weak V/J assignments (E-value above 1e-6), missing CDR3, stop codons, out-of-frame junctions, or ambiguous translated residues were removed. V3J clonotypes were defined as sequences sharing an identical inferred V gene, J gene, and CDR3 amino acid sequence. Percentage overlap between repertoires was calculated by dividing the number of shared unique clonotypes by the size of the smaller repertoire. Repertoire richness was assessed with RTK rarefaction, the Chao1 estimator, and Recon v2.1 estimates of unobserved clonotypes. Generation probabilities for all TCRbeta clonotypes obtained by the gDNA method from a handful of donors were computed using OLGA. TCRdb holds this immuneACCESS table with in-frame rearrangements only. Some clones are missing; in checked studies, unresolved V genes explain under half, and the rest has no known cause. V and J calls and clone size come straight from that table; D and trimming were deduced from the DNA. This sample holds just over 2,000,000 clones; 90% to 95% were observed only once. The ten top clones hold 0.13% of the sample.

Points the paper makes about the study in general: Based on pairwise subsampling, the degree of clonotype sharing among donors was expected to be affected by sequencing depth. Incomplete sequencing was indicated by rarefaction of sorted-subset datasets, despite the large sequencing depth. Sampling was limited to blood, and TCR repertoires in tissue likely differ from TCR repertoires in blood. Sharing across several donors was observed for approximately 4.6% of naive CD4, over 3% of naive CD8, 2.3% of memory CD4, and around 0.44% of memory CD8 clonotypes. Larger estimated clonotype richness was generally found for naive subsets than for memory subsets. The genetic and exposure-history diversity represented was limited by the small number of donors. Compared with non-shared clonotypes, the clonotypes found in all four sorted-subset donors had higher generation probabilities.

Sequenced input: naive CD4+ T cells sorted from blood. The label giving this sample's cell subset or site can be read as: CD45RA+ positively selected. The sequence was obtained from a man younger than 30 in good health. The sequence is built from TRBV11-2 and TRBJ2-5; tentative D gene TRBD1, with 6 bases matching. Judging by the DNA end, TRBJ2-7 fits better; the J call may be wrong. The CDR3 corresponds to CASSLDPGDEQYF. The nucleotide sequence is TGTGCCAGCAGCTTAGACCCAGGGGACGAGCAGTACTTC.